What follows are 9 T cell receptor beta chains derived from one specimen sequenced in a study of post-analysis software for immune sequencing data. Study conclusions and caveats: Controls had lower frequencies than patients of 4 or 5 TRBV segments, which included TRBV5-6, TRBV5-1 and TRBV20-1.

TCR beta cDNA libraries included unique molecular identifiers. TCRdb ran MiXCR on the PCR reads and lists one entry per CDR3 protein. The data hold about 820,000 distinct CDR3 sequences, with roughly 50% observed a single time. These receptors have no identified antigens. The specimen sequenced was blood. Source of these receptors: a girl aged 5-17 years with multiple sclerosis.

The chain carries TRBV12-3 or TRBV12-4 and TRBJ1-2, with D unclear. This CDR3 region has 16 residues. Trimming removed 5 bases from V and 1 base from J, with 17 bases in between. CDR3 loop: CASSPSSQRINYGYTF. CDR3 in DNA: TGTGCCAGCAGTCCCTCGTCACAGCGCATTAACTATGGCTACACCTTC.

The V call is TRBV12-3 or TRBV12-4, the J call TRBJ2-5; 8 bases line up with TRBD2. The CDR3 consists of 16 residues. V trimming: 5 bases; J trimming: 4 bases; junction bases outside the gene matches: 12. The CDR3 here is CASSTRLARRAETQYF. DNA of the CDR3: TGTGCCAGCAGTACCAGACTAGCGAGGAGGGCAGAGACCCAGTACTTC.

The chain recombines TRBV3-1 with TRBJ1-1; tentative D call: TRBD1 (5 bases). Per germline, CDR1 LGHDT and CDR2 YNNKEL (reference sequence). The CDR3 loop spans 16 amino acids. Trimming removed 0 bases from V and 1 base from J, with 12 bases in between. The CDR3 region has the DNA TGTGCCAGCAGCCAAGATAGGGACCTAGCGAACACTGAAGCTTTCTTT. Protein sequence: CASSQDRDLANTEAFF.

This chain links TRBV29-1 with TRBJ2-7; 9 bases map to TRBD1. The germline gives CDR1 SQVTM, CDR2 ANQGSEA. This CDR3 is built from 15 residues. The V gene end was trimmed by 4 bases and the J gene end by 6 bases; junction bases not matched to a gene: 13. The CDR3 loop is CSVVRYDRGVGEQYF. The CDR3 DNA reads as TGCAGCGTTGTTAGATATGACAGGGGGGTTGGCGAGCAGTACTTC.

The chain couples TRBV7-9 to TRBJ1-1; 9 nucleotides align to TRBD1. The CDR3 totals 17 residues. J was trimmed by 0 bases and V by 5 bases; bases with no gene match: 10. Germline V gene data show CDR1 as SEHNR and CDR2 as FQNEAQ (reference sequence). The CDR3: CASSPYRGLGVNTEAFF. The CDR3, as DNA: TGTGCCAGCAGCCCGTACAGGGGGCTGGGGGTGAACACTGAAGCTTTCTTT. The full variable domain, completed using reference TRBV7-9 and TRBJ1-1, is DTGVSQNPRHKITKRGQNVTFRCDPISEHNRLYWYRQTLGQGPEFLTYFQNEAQLEKSRLLSDRFSAERPKGSFSTLEIQRTEQGDSAMYLCASSPYRGLGVNTEAFFGQGTRLTVV.

This clonotype was seen only once. The chain is built from TRBV3-1 and TRBJ2-5, with a weak D call TRBD2 (7 bases). Trimming cost V 1 base and J 4 bases, with 19 bases left between them. CDR3 length equals 17 residues. Germline CDR1 LGHDT, CDR2 YNNKEL (reference sequence). The CDR3 loop reads CASSQVQGRGLGETQYF. Written as DNA, the CDR3 is TGTGCCAGCAGCCAAGTCCAGGGGCGGGGGCTAGGAGAGACCCAGTACTTC.

The J gene is TRBJ2-3, the V gene TRBV4-2, with 9 bases identical to TRBD2. Germline trimming cut 2 bases from V and 0 bases from J; bases unmatched to any gene: 6. CDR3 length: 17 residues. The V gene's germline CDR1 is LGHNA and CDR2 YNFKEQ. CDR3 DNA: TGTGCCAGCAGCCAATTTTTAGCGGGAGCCAGCACAGATACGCAGTATTTT. Residues: CASSQFLAGASTDTQYF.

This clonotype has a handful of counts. The V and J genes are TRBV5-1 and TRBJ2-1; TRBD2 aligns across 10 bases. J was trimmed by 3 bases and V by 4 bases; bases with no gene match: 7. Germline loops: CDR1 SGHRS, CDR2 YFSETQ. The CDR3 has 16 amino acids. CDR3 region: CASSPPLAGGYNEQFF. In DNA form, the CDR3 reads TGCGCCAGCAGCCCCCCCTTAGCGGGGGGCTACAATGAGCAGTTCTTC.

The genes are TRBV6-6 and TRBJ2-5; a possible D gene is TRBD2 (5 bases). This CDR3 has 14 amino acids. The germline CDR1 and CDR2 sequences are MNHNY and SVGAGI (reference sequence). The V gene lost 7 bases and the J gene lost 5 bases, with 17 bases spanning the gap. CDR3 nucleotide sequence: TGTGCCAGCACCCCCAATCCGGGGTCGGAGACCCAGTACTTC. Amino acid sequence: CASTPNPGSETQYF.